Listed here is a single TCR beta chain. This record belongs to a study of blood T cell repertoires in COVID-19. Study-wide context: COVID-19 samples, acute and convalescent, were from the United States, Italy and Spain. From T cells, B-cell-depleted T cells, or PBMCs came the material, which was cDNA or gDNA.

The V segment lost 0 bases and the J segment 4 bases; nucleotides outside the gene matches: 4. Looked up from germline, CDR1 is LNHNV and CDR2 is YYDKDF (reference sequence). The CDR3 covers 15 residues. Authors' methods: Amplified reference gene primers provided the basis for estimating nucleated cell counts. Profiled with immunoSEQ multiplex PCR; TCRdb holds only in-frame clones, not every one. That table is the source of V, J and clone size, and D and trimming were worked out from the DNA. Of under 450,000 clones in the sample, roughly nine tenths were seen once. The sequenced material came from PBMCs or T cells enriched from blood (not recorded which). The receptor's source is a woman aged 25 to 45 who had recovered from COVID-19. This chain links TRBV15 with TRBJ2-7; 9 bases agree with TRBD2. In nucleotides, the CDR3 is TGTGCCACCAGCAGAGATATTAGCGGGAGTTACGAGCAGTACTTC. Encoded protein: CATSRDISGSYEQYF.